The rows below give T cell receptor beta chains drawn from one sample of a study of CD8 T cells in ankylosing spondylitis. MiXCR was run by TCRdb on the 5' RACE reads, yielding one entry per CDR3 protein. The sample lists around 130,000 distinct CDR3 sequences, roughly 9% occurring once. Sequenced material: blood, either unsorted or a sorted T cell fraction (not recorded which). These receptors all stem from a male donor with ankylosing spondylitis or in good health (not recorded which). The CDR3 runs from the conserved cysteine through the conserved F or W. The D gene is left open where the match is weak. Only part of the rows carry a size: once, few, many, or a class if the clone is expanded.

v_gene: TRBV11-2; abundance: many; d_gene: .; j_gene: TRBJ2-5; CDR3aa: CASSLGGRTPYF; CDR3nt: TGTGCCAGCAGCTTAGGAGGGAGGACACCGTACTTC
v_gene: TRBV7-2; abundance: many; d_gene: .; j_gene: TRBJ2-1; CDR3aa: CASSLGASSYNEQFF; CDR3nt: TGTGCCAGCAGCTTAGGGGCCAGCTCCTACAATGAGCAGTTCTTC
v_gene: TRBV7-2; abundance: many; d_gene: .; j_gene: TRBJ2-5; CDR3aa: CASTLTQGFGETQHF; CDR3nt: TGTGCCAGCACCCTGACCCAGGGATTCGGGGAGACCCAGCACTTC
v_gene: TRBV5-6; abundance: many; d_gene: TRBD1; j_gene: TRBJ2-5; CDR3aa: CASSLIWDRGKETQYF; CDR3nt: TGTGCCAGCAGCTTGATCTGGGACAGGGGGAAAGAGACCCAGTACTTC
v_gene: TRBV27; abundance: .; d_gene: TRBD2; j_gene: TRBJ2-1; CDR3aa: CASSLSGSGRPTYNEQFF; CDR3nt: TGTGCCAGCAGTTTATCAGGTAGCGGGAGGCCAACCTACAATGAGCAGTTCTTC
v_gene: TRBV5-1; abundance: .; d_gene: .; j_gene: TRBJ2-7; CDR3aa: CASSLSRGGTYEQYF; CDR3nt: TGCGCCAGCAGCTTAAGCAGGGGAGGTACCTACGAGCAGTACTTC
v_gene: TRBV20-1; abundance: few; d_gene: .; j_gene: TRBJ2-7; CDR3aa: CSARDPRGTSYEQYF; CDR3nt: TGCAGTGCTAGAGACCCGAGAGGCACGTCCTACGAGCAGTACTTC
v_gene: TRBV20-1; abundance: few; d_gene: TRBD1; j_gene: TRBJ1-1; CDR3aa: CSAPRDRATEAFF; CDR3nt: TGCAGTGCTCCCCGGGACAGGGCCACTGAAGCTTTCTTT
v_gene: TRBV5-1; abundance: few; d_gene: TRBD2; j_gene: TRBJ2-1; CDR3aa: CASSETSGTSGSPYNEQFF; CDR3nt: TGCGCCAGCAGCGAGACTTCCGGGACTAGCGGGAGTCCCTACAATGAGCAGTTCTTC
v_gene: TRBV29-1; abundance: many; d_gene: TRBD1; j_gene: TRBJ1-2; CDR3aa: CSASGTGEEGYTF; CDR3nt: TGCAGCGCCTCCGGGACAGGGGAGGAGGGCTACACCTTC
v_gene: TRBV6-5; abundance: few; d_gene: .; j_gene: TRBJ2-3; CDR3aa: CASSYWASRDPDTQYF; CDR3nt: TGTGCCAGCAGTTACTGGGCCTCCCGGGATCCAGATACGCAGTATTTT
v_gene: TRBV2; abundance: few; d_gene: TRBD2; j_gene: TRBJ2-1; CDR3aa: CASSEGLAGGRGNEQFF; CDR3nt: TGTGCCAGCAGTGAAGGACTAGCGGGAGGAAGGGGCAATGAGCAGTTCTTC
v_gene: TRBV7-3; abundance: many; d_gene: .; j_gene: TRBJ2-5; CDR3aa: CASSLSTVGTQYF; CDR3nt: TGTGCCAGCAGCTTAAGCACCGTCGGGACCCAGTACTTC
v_gene: TRBV13; abundance: many; d_gene: .; j_gene: TRBJ2-4; CDR3aa: CASSEGHANIQYF; CDR3nt: TGTGCCAGCAGCGAGGGCCACGCGAACATTCAGTACTTC
v_gene: TRBV6-1; abundance: many; d_gene: TRBD1; j_gene: TRBJ1-1; CDR3aa: CASRWDSRAYSEAFF; CDR3nt: TGTGCCAGCAGATGGGACAGCCGGGCCTACTCTGAAGCTTTCTTT
v_gene: TRBV5-1; abundance: many; d_gene: TRBD2; j_gene: TRBJ2-5; CDR3aa: CASSFGAASGSDETQYF; CDR3nt: TGCGCCAGCAGCTTTGGAGCCGCTAGCGGGAGTGATGAGACCCAGTACTTC
v_gene: TRBV7-3; abundance: few; d_gene: .; j_gene: TRBJ2-6; CDR3aa: CASSSSTELSGANVLTF; CDR3nt: TGTGCCAGCAGCTCGTCTACCGAACTCTCTGGGGCCAACGTCCTGACTTTC
v_gene: TRBV20-1; abundance: .; d_gene: TRBD2; j_gene: TRBJ2-7; CDR3aa: CSAVADLMAGGSVYEQYF; CDR3nt: TGCAGTGCCGTAGCCGACCTTATGGCGGGAGGGTCGGTCTACGAGCAGTACTTC
v_gene: TRBV4-1; abundance: many; d_gene: .; j_gene: TRBJ2-2; CDR3aa: CASSPEGTGELFF; CDR3nt: TGCGCCAGCAGCCCGGAGGGCACCGGGGAGCTGTTTTTT
v_gene: TRBV3-1; abundance: many; d_gene: TRBD2; j_gene: TRBJ2-2; CDR3aa: CASSRGLAGVGANTGELFF; CDR3nt: TGTGCCAGCAGCCGAGGACTAGCGGGAGTTGGGGCGAACACCGGGGAGCTGTTTTTT
v_gene: TRBV5-5; abundance: few; d_gene: .; j_gene: TRBJ1-6; CDR3aa: CASRPRAGQSPLHF; CDR3nt: TGTGCCAGCAGGCCACGGGCAGGGCAGTCACCCCTCCACTTT